Detailed here is one TCR beta chain. Its antigen is not known. Clones were sequenced by immunoSEQ multiplex PCR, and TCRdb holds only the in-frame ones, with some missing. Of roughly 4,500 clones in the sample, approximately 74% were seen once. The data are from a study of coeliac disease. Overall study findings and caveats: Of coeliac lamina propria samples, 9 of 18 held published gliadin-specific TRB sequences, versus 1 of 6 controls. TRB repertoires were largely private, with most amino acid sequences found in only one sample.

The CDR3 loop spans 14 amino acids. V lost 5 bases, J lost 2 bases, and 7 bases lay in between. Germline values: CDR1 SGHTA, CDR2 FQGNSA. Sequenced material: lamina propria lymphocytes from the gut. This chain uses TRBV7-2 with TRBJ2-6; the D gene is possibly TRBD1 (5 bases). The receptor's source is a woman under 30 with active celiac disease. CDR3 in amino acids: CASSPRAGANVLTF. The CDR3 region has the DNA TGTGCCAGCAGCCCCAGGGCTGGGGCCAACGTCCTGACTTTC. Complete variable domain (other parts from reference TRBV7-2 and TRBJ2-6): GAGVSQSPSNKVTEKGKDVELRCDPISGHTALYWYRQSLGQGLEFLIYFQGNSAPDKSGLPSDRFSAERTGGSVSTLTIQRTQQEDSAVYLCASSPRAGANVLTFGAGSRLTVL.